A selection of T cell receptor beta chains follows, all from one sample in a study of cytomegalovirus exposure and HLA in healthy donors. Profiled with immunoSEQ multiplex PCR; TCRdb holds only in-frame clones, not every one. The sample carries roughly 98,000 clones, around 73% recorded once. Specimen: PBMCs. The source of these receptors is a middle-aged man in good health and CMV-seronegative. Both conserved end residues are part of each CDR3. Fields, in order: CDR3 DNA, CDR3 protein, clone size, D gene, V gene, J gene. D genes are given only for firm matches. Clone size appears in some rows only: once, few, many, or a class for an expanded clone.

DNA: TGTGCCAGCAGGGGGACAGGGGGCGATAATTCACCCCTCCACTTT
CDR3: CASRGTGGDNSPLHF
size: -
D: TRBD1
V: TRBV28
J: TRBJ1-6

DNA: TGTGCCACCAGCAGAAAGGAGGCGAACACTGAAGCTTTCTTT
CDR3: CATSRKEANTEAFF
size: -
D: -
V: TRBV15
J: TRBJ1-1

DNA: TGTGCTAGCAGCTTAGCGTCTGGCGGCACCGGGGAGCTGTTTTTT
CDR3: CASSLASGGTGELFF
size: -
D: -
V: TRBV7-7
J: TRBJ2-2

DNA: TGTGCCATCAGTGTGGGGCTAGCGGGGGGCCCCGTCAATGAGCAGTTCTTC
CDR3: CAISVGLAGGPVNEQFF
size: few
D: TRBD2
V: TRBV10-3
J: TRBJ2-1

DNA: TGTGCCAGCAGTGTCACAGGGGCGTTCTCTGGAAACACCATATATTTT
CDR3: CASSVTGAFSGNTIYF
size: -
D: TRBD1
V: TRBV6-1
J: TRBJ1-3

DNA: TGTGCCAGCAGCCCCGACAGGTTGCGAGGCTACACCTTC
CDR3: CASSPDRLRGYTF
size: once
D: -
V: TRBV6-6
J: TRBJ1-2

DNA: TGTGCCAGCAGTGATGGGAGGACAGGGGGCAACCAGCCCCAGCATTTT
CDR3: CASSDGRTGGNQPQHF
size: -
D: TRBD1
V: TRBV2
J: TRBJ1-5

DNA: TGTGCCAGTAGTACACCCCCCACGGCGGGTGGCTACACCTTC
CDR3: CASSTPPTAGGYTF
size: -
D: -
V: TRBV19
J: TRBJ1-2

DNA: TGCGCCAGCAGCCCCGGGACAGTGGAGGGCTATGGCTACACCTTC
CDR3: CASSPGTVEGYGYTF
size: -
D: TRBD1
V: TRBV5-1
J: TRBJ1-2

DNA: TGTGCCAGCAGCTTAGACAGGGGAGGGGCCGGGGAGCTGTTTTTT
CDR3: CASSLDRGGAGELFF
size: -
D: -
V: TRBV7-3
J: TRBJ2-2

DNA: TGCGCCAGCAGCCGTGGGACAGGGGGGAATTCACCCCTCCACTTT
CDR3: CASSRGTGGNSPLHF
size: -
D: TRBD1
V: TRBV4-1
J: TRBJ1-6

DNA: TGTGCCAGCAGTGAAGGGTTGGGAGGTAACTATGGCTACACCTTC
CDR3: CASSEGLGGNYGYTF
size: -
D: -
V: TRBV6-1
J: TRBJ1-2

DNA: TGTGCCAGCAGCTTAGCTGGAGTAGAGACTGAAGCTTTCTTT
CDR3: CASSLAGVETEAFF
size: -
D: -
V: TRBV7-3
J: TRBJ1-1

DNA: TGTGCCAGCAGCCAGGAGGGACAGGGGGCGGTTCCCCTCCACTTT
CDR3: CASSQEGQGAVPLHF
size: -
D: TRBD1
V: TRBV7-9
J: TRBJ1-6

DNA: TGTGCCAGCAGCTTGGACAGAAATGAAGAACTGTTTTTT
CDR3: CASSLDRNEELFF
size: -
D: -
V: TRBV7-9
J: TRBJ1-4

DNA: TGTGCCAGCAGCTTTGTCGGGACTAGAGAGTTCTTTGGCGAGCAGTACTTC
CDR3: CASSFVGTREFFGEQYF
size: -
D: TRBD2
V: TRBV7-2
J: TRBJ2-7

DNA: TGTGCCAGCAGTTTATTCCCCTCCAGGGTTTCCTACAATGAGCAGTTCTTC
CDR3: CASSLFPSRVSYNEQFF
size: -
D: -
V: TRBV27
J: TRBJ2-1

DNA: TGCGCCAGCAGCTGGCAGGGGGCAACTAATGAAAAACTGTTTTTT
CDR3: CASSWQGATNEKLFF
size: -
D: TRBD1
V: TRBV5-1
J: TRBJ1-4

DNA: TGTGCCAGCAGTATTCTAGCGGGAGGGCCTTTGGAAGAGCAGTTCTTC
CDR3: CASSILAGGPLEEQFF
size: -
D: TRBD2
V: TRBV28
J: TRBJ2-1

DNA: TGTGCCAGCAGCTTAGACAGGGTGCCGCGCAATGAGCAGTTCTTC
CDR3: CASSLDRVPRNEQFF
size: -
D: -
V: TRBV7-9
J: TRBJ2-1

DNA: TGTGCCAGCACCCCTAGTCCTGGGACACTAGACACCGGGGAGCTGTTTTTT
CDR3: CASTPSPGTLDTGELFF
size: -
D: -
V: TRBV5-4
J: TRBJ2-2

DNA: TGTGCCAGCAGCTTGCTGACAGGTTACTCTGGGGCCAACGTCCTGACTTTC
CDR3: CASSLLTGYSGANVLTF
size: -
D: -
V: TRBV7-2
J: TRBJ2-6

DNA: TGTGCCAGCAGCAAAAGGGGACAGAACTATGGCTACACCTTC
CDR3: CASSKRGQNYGYTF
size: once
D: TRBD1
V: TRBV5-6
J: TRBJ1-2

DNA: TGTGCCAGTAGTGCCGGACAGGCCACTGAAGCTTTCTTT
CDR3: CASSAGQATEAFF
size: once
D: TRBD1
V: TRBV19
J: TRBJ1-1

DNA: TGTGCCTGGAACTGGCAGGGCTATGGCTACACCTTC
CDR3: CAWNWQGYGYTF
size: -
D: -
V: TRBV30
J: TRBJ1-2

DNA: TGCAGCGTTGCTCTAGCGGTGGGAGAGACCCAGTACTTC
CDR3: CSVALAVGETQYF
size: -
D: TRBD2
V: TRBV29-1
J: TRBJ2-5

DNA: TGCGCCAGCAGCTTATTTGGACTTGCTAACACCGGGGAGCTGTTTTTT
CDR3: CASSLFGLANTGELFF
size: few
D: -
V: TRBV5-1
J: TRBJ2-2

DNA: TGTGCCAGTAGCATCCGGGGATCGAACGAGCAGTACTTC
CDR3: CASSIRGSNEQYF
size: -
D: -
V: TRBV19
J: TRBJ2-7

DNA: TGTGCCAGTAGGGGACAGGGGGAATCTAGGGCTGAAGCTTTCTTT
CDR3: CASRGQGESRAEAFF
size: -
D: TRBD1
V: TRBV19
J: TRBJ1-1

DNA: TGCGCCAGCAGCAGACAGGGCCTAGCGGGAGACACCTACGAGCAGTACTTC
CDR3: CASSRQGLAGDTYEQYF
size: few
D: TRBD2
V: TRBV5-1
J: TRBJ2-7

DNA: TGTGCCAGCAACCGGGACACCCAAGAGACCCAGTACTTC
CDR3: CASNRDTQETQYF
size: few
D: -
V: TRBV2
J: TRBJ2-5

DNA: TGTGCCAGCAGCTTGGGTCCGATGGGAGGGACCGGGGAGCTGTTTTTT
CDR3: CASSLGPMGGTGELFF
size: few
D: TRBD2
V: TRBV5-4
J: TRBJ2-2

DNA: TGTGCCAGCAGCCCGAAAGTAGCGGGAGCAGATACGCAGTATTTT
CDR3: CASSPKVAGADTQYF
size: -
D: TRBD2
V: TRBV5-4
J: TRBJ2-3

DNA: TGTGCCAGCAGCTTCGACAGTACCTCCCAAGAGACCCAGTACTTC
CDR3: CASSFDSTSQETQYF
size: -
D: -
V: TRBV7-2
J: TRBJ2-5

DNA: TGTGCCAGCAGCTTAGTTTACAGGGTTGATCAGCCCCAGCATTTT
CDR3: CASSLVYRVDQPQHF
size: -
D: -
V: TRBV7-2
J: TRBJ1-5